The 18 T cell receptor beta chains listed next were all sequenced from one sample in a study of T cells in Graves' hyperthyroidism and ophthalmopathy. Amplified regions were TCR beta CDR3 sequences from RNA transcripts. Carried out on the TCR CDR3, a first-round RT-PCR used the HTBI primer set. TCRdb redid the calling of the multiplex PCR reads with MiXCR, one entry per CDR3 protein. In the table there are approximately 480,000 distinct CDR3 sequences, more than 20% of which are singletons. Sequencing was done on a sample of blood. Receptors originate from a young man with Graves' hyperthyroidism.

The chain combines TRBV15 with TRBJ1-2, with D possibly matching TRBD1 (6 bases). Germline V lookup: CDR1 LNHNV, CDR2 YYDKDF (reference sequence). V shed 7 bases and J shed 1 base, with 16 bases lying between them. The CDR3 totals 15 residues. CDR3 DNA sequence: TGTGCCACCACCCCAATACGAGGGGGTAACTATGGCTACACCTTC. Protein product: CATTPIRGGNYGYTF.

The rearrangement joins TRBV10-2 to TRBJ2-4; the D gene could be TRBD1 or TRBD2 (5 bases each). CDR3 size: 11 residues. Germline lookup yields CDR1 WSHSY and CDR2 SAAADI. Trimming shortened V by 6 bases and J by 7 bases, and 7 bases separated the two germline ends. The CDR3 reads CASSEGNIQYF. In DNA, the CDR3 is TGCGCCAGCAGCGAGGGGAACATTCAGTACTTC.

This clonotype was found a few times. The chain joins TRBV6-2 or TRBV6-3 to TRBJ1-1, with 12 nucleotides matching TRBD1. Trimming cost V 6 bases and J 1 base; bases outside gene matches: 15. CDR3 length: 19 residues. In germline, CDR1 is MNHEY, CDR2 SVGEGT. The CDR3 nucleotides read TGTGCCAGCAGCCTACGACTTCAGGGACAGGGGGCACGGAACACTGAAGCTTTCTTT. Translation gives CASSLRLQGQGARNTEAFF.

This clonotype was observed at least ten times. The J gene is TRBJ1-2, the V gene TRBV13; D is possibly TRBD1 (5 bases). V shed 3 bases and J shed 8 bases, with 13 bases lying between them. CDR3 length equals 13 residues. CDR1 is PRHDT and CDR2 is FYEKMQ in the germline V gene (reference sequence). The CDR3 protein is CASSFRTNGGYTF. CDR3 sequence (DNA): TGTGCCAGCAGCTTCCGGACAAATGGGGGCTACACCTTC.

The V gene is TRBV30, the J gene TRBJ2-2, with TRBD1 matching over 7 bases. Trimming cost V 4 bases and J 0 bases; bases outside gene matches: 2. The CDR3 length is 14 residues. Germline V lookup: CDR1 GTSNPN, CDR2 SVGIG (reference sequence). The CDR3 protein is CAWNRGPNTGELFF. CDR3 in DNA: TGTGCCTGGAACAGGGGCCCGAACACCGGGGAGCTGTTTTTT.

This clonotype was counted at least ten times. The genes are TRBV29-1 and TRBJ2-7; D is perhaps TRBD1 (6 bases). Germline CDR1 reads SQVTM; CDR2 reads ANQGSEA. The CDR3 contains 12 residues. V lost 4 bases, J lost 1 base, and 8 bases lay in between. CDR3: CSVGTDSYEQYF. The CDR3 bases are TGCAGCGTTGGGACAGATTCCTACGAGCAGTACTTC.

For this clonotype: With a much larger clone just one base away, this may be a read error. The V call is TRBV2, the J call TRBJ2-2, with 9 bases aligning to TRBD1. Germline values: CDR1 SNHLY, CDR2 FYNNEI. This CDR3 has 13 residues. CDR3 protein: CASRDRGAGELCF. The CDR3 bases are TGTGCCAGCAGAGACAGGGGGGCCGGGGAGCTGTGTTTT.

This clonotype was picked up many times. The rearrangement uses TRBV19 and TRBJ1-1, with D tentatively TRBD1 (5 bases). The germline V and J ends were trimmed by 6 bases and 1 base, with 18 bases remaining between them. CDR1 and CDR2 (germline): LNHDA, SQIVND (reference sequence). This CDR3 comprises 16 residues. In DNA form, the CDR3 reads TGTGCCAGTAGCTACAGAGGGGAGTTGGGGAACACTGAAGCTTTCTTT. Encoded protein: CASSYRGELGNTEAFF.

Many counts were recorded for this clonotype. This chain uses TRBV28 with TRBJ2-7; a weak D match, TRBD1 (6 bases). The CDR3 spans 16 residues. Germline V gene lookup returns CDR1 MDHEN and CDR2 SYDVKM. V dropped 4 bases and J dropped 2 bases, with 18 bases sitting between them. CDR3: CASSSPSYRVPYEQYF. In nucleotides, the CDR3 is TGTGCCAGCAGTTCCCCCTCGTACAGGGTACCCTACGAGCAGTACTTC.

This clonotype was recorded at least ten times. The DNA of the CDR3 is TGTGCCAGCAGTTATCAACGGGGGGAGTTGGCTTTCTTT. Its translation: CASSYQRGELAFF. This chain joins TRBV27 and TRBJ1-1; possibly TRBD1 for D (5 bases). Germline CDR1 and CDR2: MNHEY and SMNVEV (reference sequence). CDR3 length equals 13 residues. V dropped 4 bases and J dropped 11 bases, with 17 bases sitting between them.

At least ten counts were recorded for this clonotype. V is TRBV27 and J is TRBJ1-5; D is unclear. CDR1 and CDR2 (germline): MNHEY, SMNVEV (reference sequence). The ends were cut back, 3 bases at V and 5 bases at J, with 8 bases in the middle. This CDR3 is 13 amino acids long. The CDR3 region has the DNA TGTGCCAGCAGTTTGGCGGTGCATCAGCCCCAGCATTTT. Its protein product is CASSLAVHQPQHF.

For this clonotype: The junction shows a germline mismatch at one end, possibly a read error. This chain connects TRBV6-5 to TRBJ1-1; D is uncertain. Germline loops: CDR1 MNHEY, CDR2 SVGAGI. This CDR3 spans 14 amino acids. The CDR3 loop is CASSYSVTGTDAFF. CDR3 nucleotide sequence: TGTGCCAGCAGTTACTCGGTCACCGGCACTGATGCTTTCTTT.

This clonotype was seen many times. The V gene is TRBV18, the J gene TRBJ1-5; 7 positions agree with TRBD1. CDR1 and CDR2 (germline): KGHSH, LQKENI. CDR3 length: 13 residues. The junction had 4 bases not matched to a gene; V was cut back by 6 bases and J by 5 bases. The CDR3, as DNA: TGTGCCAGCTCGCGGGACAGCGATCAGCCCCAGCATTTT. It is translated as CASSRDSDQPQHF.

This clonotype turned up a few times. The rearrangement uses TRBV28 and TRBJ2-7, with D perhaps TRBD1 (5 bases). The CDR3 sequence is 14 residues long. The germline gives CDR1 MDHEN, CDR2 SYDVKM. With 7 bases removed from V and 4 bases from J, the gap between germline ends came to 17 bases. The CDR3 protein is CASTPWGSEYEQYF. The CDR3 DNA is TGTGCCAGCACCCCCTGGGGCAGTGAATACGAGCAGTACTTC.

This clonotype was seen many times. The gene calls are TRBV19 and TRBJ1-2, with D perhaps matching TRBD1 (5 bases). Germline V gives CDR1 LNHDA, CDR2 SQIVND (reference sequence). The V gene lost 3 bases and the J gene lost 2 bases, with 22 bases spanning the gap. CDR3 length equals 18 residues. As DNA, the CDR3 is TGTGCCAGTAGTATGGGGGGTAGGGGAACCCCGCTGAACTATGGCTACACCTTC. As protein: CASSMGGRGTPLNYGYTF.

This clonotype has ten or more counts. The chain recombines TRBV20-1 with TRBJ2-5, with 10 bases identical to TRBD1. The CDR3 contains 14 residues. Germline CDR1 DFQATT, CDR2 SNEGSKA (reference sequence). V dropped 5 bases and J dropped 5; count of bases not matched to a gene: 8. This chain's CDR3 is CSAPTGQGQETQYF. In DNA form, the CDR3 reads TGCAGTGCTCCGACGGGACAGGGGCAGGAGACCCAGTACTTC.

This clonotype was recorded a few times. The CDR3 sequence: CASSKDPGQPNQPQHF. Written as DNA, the CDR3 is TGCGCCAGCAGCAAGGACCCGGGTCAACCAAATCAGCCCCAGCATTTT. The V call is TRBV5-1, the J call TRBJ1-5; D gene uncertain. V was trimmed by 4 bases and J by 4 bases, leaving 18 bases between them. The CDR3 has 16 residues. From germline, CDR1 is SGHRS and CDR2 YFSETQ.

The CDR3 reads CASSPDRGRSWTEAFF. CDR3 sequence (DNA): TGTGCCAGCTCACCGGACAGGGGGCGGAGTTGGACTGAAGCTTTCTTT. The rearrangement uses TRBV18 and TRBJ1-1; 11 positions match TRBD1. Germline V gene lookup returns CDR1 KGHSH and CDR2 LQKENI. This CDR3 has 16 amino acids. V shed 3 bases and J 5 bases; nucleotides not matched to a gene: 8.